The sequence of this T cell receptor beta chain was determined in a study of CD8 T cells in Susac syndrome. The CDR3 has 14 amino acids. The V segment lost 5 bases and the J segment 6 bases; nucleotides outside the gene matches: 5. After extraction with the RNeasy kit, about 0.5 to 1 ug of the RNA was reverse transcribed using random hexamers. TCR beta CDR3 was amplified by immunoSEQ multiplex PCR. This amplification extended across 54 Vbeta and 13 Jbeta segments. From the immunoSEQ multiplex PCR reads, TCRdb called clonotypes with MiXCR, one entry per CDR3 protein. The data show 160,000 or so distinct CDR3 sequences, approximately 93% seen once. CD8+ and CD4+ blood T cells underwent TCR beta sequencing. Treatment-naive patients with stable or active relapsing-remitting disease served as multiple sclerosis controls.

Sequencing was done on a sample of CD4+ T cells from PBMCs. This TCR was recovered from a human donor with multiple sclerosis. This sequence joins TRBV12-3 or TRBV12-4 and TRBJ1-5; 9 bases fit TRBD1. The CDR3 DNA reads as TGTGCCAGCAGTCCTGGACAGGGGTTTCAGCCCCAGCATTTT. Its translation is CASSPGQGFQPQHF.